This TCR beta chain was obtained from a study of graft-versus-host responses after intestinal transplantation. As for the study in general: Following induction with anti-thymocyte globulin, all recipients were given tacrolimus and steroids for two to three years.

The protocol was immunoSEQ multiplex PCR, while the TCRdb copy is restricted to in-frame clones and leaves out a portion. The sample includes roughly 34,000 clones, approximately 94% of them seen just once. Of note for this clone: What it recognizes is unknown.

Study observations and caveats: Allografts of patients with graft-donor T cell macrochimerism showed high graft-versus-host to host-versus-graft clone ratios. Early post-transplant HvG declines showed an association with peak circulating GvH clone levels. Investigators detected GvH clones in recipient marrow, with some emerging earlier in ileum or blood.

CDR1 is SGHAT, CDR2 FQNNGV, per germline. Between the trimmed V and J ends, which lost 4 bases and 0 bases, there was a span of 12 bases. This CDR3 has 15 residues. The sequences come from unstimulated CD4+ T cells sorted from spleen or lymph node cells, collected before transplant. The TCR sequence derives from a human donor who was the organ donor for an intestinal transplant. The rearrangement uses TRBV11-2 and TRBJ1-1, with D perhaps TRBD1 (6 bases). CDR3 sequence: CASSYRVTMNTEAFF. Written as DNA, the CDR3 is TGTGCCAGCAGCTACAGGGTAACCATGAACACTGAAGCTTTCTTT.